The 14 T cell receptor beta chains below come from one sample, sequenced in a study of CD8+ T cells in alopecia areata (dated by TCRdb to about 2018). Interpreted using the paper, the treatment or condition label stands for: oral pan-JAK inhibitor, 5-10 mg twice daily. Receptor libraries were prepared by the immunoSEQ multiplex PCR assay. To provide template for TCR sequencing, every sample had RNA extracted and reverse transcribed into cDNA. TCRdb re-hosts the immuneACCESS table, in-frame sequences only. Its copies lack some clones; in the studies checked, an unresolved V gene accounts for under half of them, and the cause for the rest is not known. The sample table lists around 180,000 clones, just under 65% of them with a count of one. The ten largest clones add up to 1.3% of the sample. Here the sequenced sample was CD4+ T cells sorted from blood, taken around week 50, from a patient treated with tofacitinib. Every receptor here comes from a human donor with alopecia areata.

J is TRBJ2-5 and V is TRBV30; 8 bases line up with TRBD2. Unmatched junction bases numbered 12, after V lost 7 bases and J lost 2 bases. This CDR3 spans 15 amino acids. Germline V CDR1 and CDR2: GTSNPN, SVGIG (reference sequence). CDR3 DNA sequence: TGTGCCTTGGACTCACCGGGGGGGCATCAAGAGACCCAGTACTTC. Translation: CALDSPGGHQETQYF.

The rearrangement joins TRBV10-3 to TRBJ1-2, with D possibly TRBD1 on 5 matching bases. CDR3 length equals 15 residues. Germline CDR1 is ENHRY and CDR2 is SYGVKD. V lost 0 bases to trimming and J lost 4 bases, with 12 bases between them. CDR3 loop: CAISESRGAGYGYTF. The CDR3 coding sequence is TGTGCCATCAGTGAGTCAAGAGGGGCTGGCTATGGCTACACCTTC.

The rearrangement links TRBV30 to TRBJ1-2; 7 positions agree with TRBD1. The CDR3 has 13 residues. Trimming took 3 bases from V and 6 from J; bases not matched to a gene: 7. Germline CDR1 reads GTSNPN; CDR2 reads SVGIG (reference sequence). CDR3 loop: CAWSGQVNDGYTF. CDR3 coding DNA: TGTGCCTGGAGCGGACAGGTGAACGATGGCTACACCTTC. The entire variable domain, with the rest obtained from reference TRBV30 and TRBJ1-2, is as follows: SQTIHQWPATLVQPVGSPLSLECTVEGTSNPNLYWYRQAAGRGLQLLFYSVGIGQISSEVPQNLSASRPQDRQFILSSKKLLLSDSGFYLCAWSGQVNDGYTFGSGTRLTVV.

The DNA of the CDR3 is TGTGCCAGCAGCGTCGGACAGGGTTGGGAAAAACTGTTTTTT. This gives the protein CASSVGQGWEKLFF. The V call is TRBV9, the J call TRBJ1-4, with 8 bases that match TRBD1. Trimming at V came to 2 bases and at J to 8 bases, leaving 5 bases not matched to a gene. The CDR3 consists of 14 residues. Germline CDR1 SGDLS, CDR2 YYNGEE. The complete variable domain, with remaining parts taken from reference TRBV9 and TRBJ1-4, reads DSGVTQTPKHLITATGQRVTLRCSPRSGDLSVYWYQQSLDQGLQFLIQYYNGEERAKGNILERFSAQQFPDLHSELNLSSLELGDSALYFCASSVGQGWEKLFFGSGTQLSVL.

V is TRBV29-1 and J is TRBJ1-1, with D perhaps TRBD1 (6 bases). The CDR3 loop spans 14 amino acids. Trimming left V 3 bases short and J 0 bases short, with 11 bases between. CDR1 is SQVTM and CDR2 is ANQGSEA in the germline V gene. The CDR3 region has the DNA TGCAGCGTTGACTCGACAGGTATGAACACTGAAGCTTTCTTT. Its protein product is CSVDSTGMNTEAFF.

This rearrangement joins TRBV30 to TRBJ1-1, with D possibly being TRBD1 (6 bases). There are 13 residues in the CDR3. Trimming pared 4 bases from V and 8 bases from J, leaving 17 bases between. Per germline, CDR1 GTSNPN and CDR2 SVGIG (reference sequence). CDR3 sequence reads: CAWKGQLNSEAFF. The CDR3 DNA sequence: TGTGCCTGGAAAGGACAGCTTAACTCGGAAGCTTTCTTT.

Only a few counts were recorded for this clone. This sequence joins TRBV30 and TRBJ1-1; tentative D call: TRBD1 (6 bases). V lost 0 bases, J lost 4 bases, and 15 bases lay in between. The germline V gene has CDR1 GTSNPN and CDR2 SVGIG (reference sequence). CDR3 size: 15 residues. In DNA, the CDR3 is TGTGCCTGGAGTGTACGGCGGGGGGCGCGCACTGAAGCTTTCTTT. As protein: CAWSVRRGARTEAFF.

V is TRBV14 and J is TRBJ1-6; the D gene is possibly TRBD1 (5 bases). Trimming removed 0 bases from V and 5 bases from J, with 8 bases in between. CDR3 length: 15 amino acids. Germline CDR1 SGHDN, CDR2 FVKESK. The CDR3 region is CASSQDRANNSPLHF. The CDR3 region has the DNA TGTGCCAGCAGCCAAGACAGGGCCAATAATTCACCCCTCCACTTT.

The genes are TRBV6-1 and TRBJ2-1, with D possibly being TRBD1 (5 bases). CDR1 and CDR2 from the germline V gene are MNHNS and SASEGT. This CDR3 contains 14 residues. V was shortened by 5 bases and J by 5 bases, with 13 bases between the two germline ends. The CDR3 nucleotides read TGTGCCAGCAGTCCCCAGGGATGGAACAATGAGCAGTTCTTC. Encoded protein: CASSPQGWNNEQFF.

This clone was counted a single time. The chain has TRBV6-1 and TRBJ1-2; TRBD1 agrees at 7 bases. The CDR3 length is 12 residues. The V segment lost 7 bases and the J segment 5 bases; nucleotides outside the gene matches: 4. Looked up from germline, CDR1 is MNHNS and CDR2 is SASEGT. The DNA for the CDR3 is TGTGCCAGCACGAGGGGGCAATATGGCTACACCTTC. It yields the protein CASTRGQYGYTF.

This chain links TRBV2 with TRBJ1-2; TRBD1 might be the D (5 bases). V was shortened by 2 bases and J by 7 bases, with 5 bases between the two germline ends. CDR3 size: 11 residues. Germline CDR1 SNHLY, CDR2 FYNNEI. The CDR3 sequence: CASSEQGGYTF. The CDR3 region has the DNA TGTGCCAGCAGTGAACAGGGTGGCTACACCTTC.

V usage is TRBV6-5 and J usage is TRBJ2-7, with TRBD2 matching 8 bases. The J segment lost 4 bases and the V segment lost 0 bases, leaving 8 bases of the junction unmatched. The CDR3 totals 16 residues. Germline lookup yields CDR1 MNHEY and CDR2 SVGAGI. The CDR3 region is CASSYSPGGGSYEQYF. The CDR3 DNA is TGTGCCAGCAGTTACTCCCCGGGCGGGGGGTCGTACGAGCAGTACTTC.

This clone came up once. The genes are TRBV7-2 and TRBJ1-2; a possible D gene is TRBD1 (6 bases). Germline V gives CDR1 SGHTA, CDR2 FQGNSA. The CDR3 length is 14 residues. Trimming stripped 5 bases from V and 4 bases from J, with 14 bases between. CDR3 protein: CASSLLGTLYGYTF. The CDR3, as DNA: TGTGCCAGCAGCCTATTGGGGACACTCTATGGCTACACCTTC.

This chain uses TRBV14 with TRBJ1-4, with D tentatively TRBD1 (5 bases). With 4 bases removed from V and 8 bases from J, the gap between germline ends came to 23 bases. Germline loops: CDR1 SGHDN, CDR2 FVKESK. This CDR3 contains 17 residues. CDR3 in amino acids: CASSPLSTGLKTEKLFF. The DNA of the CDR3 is TGTGCCAGCAGCCCCCTTTCAACGGGACTAAAGACCGAAAAACTGTTTTTT.